A selection of T cell receptor beta chains follows, all from one sample in a study of blood T cell repertoires in COVID-19. This table comes from immunoSEQ multiplex PCR, and its TCRdb copy is limited to in-frame clones, with some not included. The sample lists tens of thousands of clones, around nine tenths occurring once. The sample taken for sequencing was peripheral blood. The source of these receptors is a human donor in a cohort sampled during active COVID-19. CDR3s include the opening cysteine and the closing phenylalanine or tryptophan. A D gene is named only where the DNA matches it firmly. A clone size is listed for some rows: how often the clone was seen (once, few, many), or a class if it is expanded.

CDR3 protein,CDR3 DNA,J gene,D gene,V gene,clone size,CDR3 length
CVISESMGGRGAYEQYF,TGTGTCATCAGTGAGTCGATGGGAGGAAGGGGTGCCTACGAGCAGTACTTC,TRBJ2-7,.,TRBV10-3,.,17
CASSESSRSNEKLFF,TGTGCCAGCAGTGAATCATCGAGGTCTAATGAAAAACTGTTTTTT,TRBJ1-4,.,TRBV25-1,.,15
CASTPGWNTGELFF,TGTGCCAGCACCCCCGGGTGGAACACCGGGGAGCTGTTTTTT,TRBJ2-2,.,TRBV28,.,14
CASSLRQGSRSGANVLTF,TGTGCCAGCAGCTTACGACAGGGAAGTAGGTCTGGGGCCAACGTCCTGACTTTC,TRBJ2-6,TRBD1,TRBV7-8,.,18
CASSSPRGPHTDTQYF,TGTGCCAGCAGCTCGCCGCGGGGGCCACACACAGATACGCAGTATTTT,TRBJ2-3,.,TRBV11-2,.,16
CAGKTGMDGYTF,TGTGCCGGAAAGACAGGGATGGATGGCTACACCTTC,TRBJ1-2,TRBD1,TRBV2,.,12
CASTQGQGTHEQYF,TGTGCCAGCACCCAAGGACAGGGGACCCACGAGCAGTACTTC,TRBJ2-7,TRBD1,TRBV4-2,once,14
CASSGHRGAQGNTIYF,TGTGCCAGCAGTGGGCACAGGGGCGCACAAGGAAACACCATATATTTT,TRBJ1-3,TRBD1,TRBV25-1,.,16
CASSQQGAVSPLHF,TGCGCCAGCAGCCAACAGGGGGCTGTTTCACCCCTCCACTTT,TRBJ1-6,TRBD1,TRBV10-2,.,14
CASSLGTFTYEQYF,TGTGCCAGCAGTCTAGGGACTTTTACCTACGAGCAGTACTTC,TRBJ2-7,.,TRBV27,.,14
CATSLSYSWTEAFF,TGTGCCACCAGTCTCTCCTATAGTTGGACTGAAGCTTTCTTT,TRBJ1-1,.,TRBV15,.,14
CASSPETGEATEAFF,TGTGCCAGCAGCCCAGAAACAGGGGAAGCCACTGAAGCTTTCTTT,TRBJ1-1,TRBD1,TRBV4-2,.,15
CASSRGPVPYGYTF,TGTGCCAGCAGTAGGGGGCCAGTTCCCTATGGCTACACCTTC,TRBJ1-2,TRBD1,TRBV27,.,14
CASSLAWTRGGESNYGYTF,TGTGCCAGCAGCTTAGCCTGGACGCGGGGGGGGGAGTCTAACTATGGCTACACCTTC,TRBJ1-2,.,TRBV11-2,.,19
CASTRGDEAFF,TGTGCCAGCACCAGGGGGGATGAAGCTTTCTTT,TRBJ1-1,TRBD1,TRBV27,once,11
CASRGQGVQETQYF,TGCGCCAGCAGGGGACAGGGGGTTCAAGAGACCCAGTACTTC,TRBJ2-5,TRBD1,TRBV5-1,.,14
CASSLKGGHRGYGYTF,TGCGCCAGCAGCTTGAAGGGCGGCCACCGGGGTTATGGCTACACCTTC,TRBJ1-2,.,TRBV5-1,.,16
CASSLLDRGRLSPLHF,TGTGCCAGCAGCTTACTGGACAGGGGTAGGTTATCACCCCTCCACTTT,TRBJ1-6,TRBD1,TRBV11-2,.,16
CAWSLRGYEQYF,TGTGCCTGGAGTCTTAGGGGGTACGAGCAGTACTTC,TRBJ2-7,.,TRBV30,.,12
CASSRDSSTNEKLFF,TGTGCCAGCAGTCGAGACTCTTCAACTAATGAAAAACTGTTTTTT,TRBJ1-4,.,TRBV2,.,15
CAWSSKRDRGLLRAPEQYF,TGTGCCTGGAGTTCGAAAAGGGACAGGGGGCTTTTGAGGGCACCCGAGCAGTACTTC,TRBJ2-7,TRBD1,TRBV30,.,19
CASSESGRYSGNTIYF,TGTGCCAGCAGTGAAAGCGGACGGTACTCTGGAAACACCATATATTTT,TRBJ1-3,.,TRBV6-1,.,16
CATVPLLDVPGELFF,TGTGCCACCGTTCCTTTACTAGATGTCCCCGGGGAGCTGTTTTTT,TRBJ2-2,.,TRBV15,few,15
CASSFRGRGETQYF,TGTGCCAGCAGCTTCAGGGGGCGCGGAGAGACCCAGTACTTC,TRBJ2-5,TRBD1,TRBV11-2,.,14
CASTKLGRTYEQYF,TGTGCCAGCACCAAACTGGGCCGAACCTACGAGCAGTACTTC,TRBJ2-7,.,TRBV7-3,.,14
CASSTRDGYTF,TGTGCCAGCAGTACTCGGGATGGCTACACCTTC,TRBJ1-2,.,TRBV6-2/TRBV6-3,.,11
CASSYPNGSLEETQYF,TGTGCCAGCAGTTACCCAAACGGTTCCCTAGAAGAGACCCAGTACTTC,TRBJ2-5,.,TRBV6-2/TRBV6-3,.,16
CASGAGGITF,TGTGCCAGCGGGGCAGGGGGCATAACCTTC,TRBJ1-2,TRBD1,TRBV28,.,10
CASSLVASGGWYNEQFF,TGTGCCAGCAGCTTGGTGGCTAGCGGGGGGTGGTACAATGAGCAGTTCTTC,TRBJ2-1,TRBD2,TRBV5-8,.,17
CASSFYRSNEQFF,TGTGCCAGCAGTTTCTACAGGTCCAATGAGCAGTTCTTC,TRBJ2-1,.,TRBV27,.,13
CASSSNSGGAGEQFF,TGTGCCAGCAGCTCGAATAGCGGGGGGGCTGGTGAGCAGTTCTTC,TRBJ2-1,TRBD2,TRBV9,.,15
CASSYRGRAFF,TGTGCCAGCAGCTATAGGGGTAGGGCTTTCTTT,TRBJ1-1,.,TRBV28,.,11
CASSPGGNEKLFF,TGTGCCAGCTCACCAGGGGGGAATGAAAAACTGTTTTTT,TRBJ1-4,.,TRBV18,.,13
CASSSTGQGAPGGNTEAFF,TGTGCCAGCAGTTCTACGGGACAGGGGGCGCCCGGGGGGAACACTGAAGCTTTCTTT,TRBJ1-1,TRBD1,TRBV6-9,.,19
CSVTTIGQGGYGYTF,TGCAGCGTTACTACTATTGGACAGGGAGGATATGGCTACACCTTC,TRBJ1-2,TRBD1,TRBV29-1,.,15
CASSLGLISTGTEAFF,TGTGCCAGCAGCTTAGGCCTAATCTCTACCGGGACTGAAGCTTTCTTT,TRBJ1-1,.,TRBV13,.,16